A selection of T cell receptor beta chains follows, all from one sample in a study of beta chain features in type 1 diabetes. Measured with immunoSEQ multiplex PCR; TCRdb has only the in-frame clones, and not every one. The table lists about 620,000 clones, around 15% of them singletons. Material: naive CD4+ T cells from blood. The receptors were sampled from a man in his late teens or twenties in good health. CDR3s include the opening cysteine and the closing phenylalanine or tryptophan. The order of the fields is J gene, clone size, D gene, V gene, CDR3 DNA, CDR3 protein. D genes are given only for firm matches. Clone size is shown for a subset of rows, as once, few, many or a class of expanded clone.

j_gene: TRBJ1-6
abundance: once
d_gene: -
v_gene: TRBV5-8
CDR3nt: TGTGCCAGCAGCATTTTTCGGGGATTTAATTCACCCCTCCACTTT
CDR3aa: CASSIFRGFNSPLHF

j_gene: TRBJ2-1
abundance: few
d_gene: -
v_gene: TRBV5-1
CDR3nt: TGCGCCAGCAGCCTGGACGGATACAATGAGCAGTTCTTC
CDR3aa: CASSLDGYNEQFF

j_gene: TRBJ2-7
abundance: few
d_gene: TRBD1
v_gene: TRBV2
CDR3nt: TGTGCCAGCACTAGGGACAGCCTCTACGAGCAGTACTTC
CDR3aa: CASTRDSLYEQYF

j_gene: TRBJ2-5
abundance: few
d_gene: TRBD2
v_gene: TRBV9
CDR3nt: TGTGCCAGCAGCGTCGGAAGCGGGGCAGAGACCCAGTACTTC
CDR3aa: CASSVGSGAETQYF

j_gene: TRBJ1-6
abundance: -
d_gene: TRBD1
v_gene: TRBV30
CDR3nt: TGTGCCTGGCGGGACAGCTCAAACTCCTATAATTCACCCCTCCACTTT
CDR3aa: CAWRDSSNSYNSPLHF

j_gene: TRBJ1-2
abundance: -
d_gene: -
v_gene: TRBV18
CDR3nt: TGTGCCAGCTCACCCGGAGTGGAAGTTTATGGCTACACCTTC
CDR3aa: CASSPGVEVYGYTF

j_gene: TRBJ1-5
abundance: -
d_gene: -
v_gene: TRBV7-9
CDR3nt: TGTGCCAGCAGCTTAGGTGGGGGGAATCAGCCCCAGCATTTT
CDR3aa: CASSLGGGNQPQHF

j_gene: TRBJ2-3
abundance: few
d_gene: TRBD2
v_gene: TRBV2
CDR3nt: TGTGCCAGCAGTGCCCAGGGAGGGGACACAGATACGCAGTATTTT
CDR3aa: CASSAQGGDTDTQYF

j_gene: TRBJ1-2
abundance: -
d_gene: -
v_gene: TRBV7-2
CDR3nt: TGTGCCAGCAGCTTAGAGGGGGGTCTCTCCTATGGCTACACCTTC
CDR3aa: CASSLEGGLSYGYTF

j_gene: TRBJ2-4
abundance: few
d_gene: -
v_gene: TRBV21-1
CDR3nt: TGTGCCAGCAGCAAATTTCGACGGAGCTCCTCTCCCCCCAAAAACATTCAGTACTTC
CDR3aa: CASSKFRRSSSPPKNIQYF

j_gene: TRBJ1-5
abundance: -
d_gene: -
v_gene: TRBV29-1
CDR3nt: TGCAGCGTTGAAGATCTTGCAGGGGTAGTGAATTTT
CDR3aa: CSVEDLAGVVNF

j_gene: TRBJ1-1
abundance: -
d_gene: TRBD1
v_gene: TRBV18
CDR3nt: TGTGCCAGCTCACCACGACAGGGCGATAATCGGGAAGCTTTCTTT
CDR3aa: CASSPRQGDNREAFF

j_gene: TRBJ1-1
abundance: -
d_gene: TRBD1
v_gene: TRBV27
CDR3nt: TGTGCCAGCAGCAGGGGGAGCGTCACTGAAGCTTTCTTT
CDR3aa: CASSRGSVTEAFF

j_gene: TRBJ2-1
abundance: -
d_gene: -
v_gene: TRBV11-3
CDR3nt: TGTGCCAGCAGCCCCCAGGGGAGCTCCTACAATGAGCAGTTCTTC
CDR3aa: CASSPQGSSYNEQFF

j_gene: TRBJ2-7
abundance: few
d_gene: TRBD1
v_gene: TRBV7-2
CDR3nt: TGTGCCAGCAGCCGACAGGGCCCCACCCACGAGCAGTACTTC
CDR3aa: CASSRQGPTHEQYF

j_gene: TRBJ2-6
abundance: -
d_gene: TRBD1
v_gene: TRBV5-1
CDR3nt: TGCGCCAGCACCCAGGGGGCTGGGGCCAACGTCCTGACTTTC
CDR3aa: CASTQGAGANVLTF

j_gene: TRBJ1-1
abundance: -
d_gene: -
v_gene: TRBV29-1
CDR3nt: TGCAGCGTTGAAAGACGGGCAGGTAATCATGGGAACACTGAAGCTTTCTTT
CDR3aa: CSVERRAGNHGNTEAFF

j_gene: TRBJ2-2
abundance: -
d_gene: -
v_gene: TRBV11-2
CDR3nt: TGTGCCAGCAGCTCACAGGGAATAGCGTCCGGGGAGCTGTTTTTT
CDR3aa: CASSSQGIASGELFF

j_gene: TRBJ1-5
abundance: few
d_gene: -
v_gene: TRBV30
CDR3nt: TGTGCCTGGACAGCCTCGTCCTGGGGGCCCCAGCATTTT
CDR3aa: CAWTASSWGPQHF

j_gene: TRBJ2-7
abundance: -
d_gene: TRBD1
v_gene: TRBV18
CDR3nt: TGTGCCAGCTCACCCGGGACAGGGGGTAAATGGTACTTC
CDR3aa: CASSPGTGGKWYF

j_gene: TRBJ2-3
abundance: -
d_gene: -
v_gene: TRBV5-1
CDR3nt: TGCGCCAGCAGCTGGACGGCCGGGGGTAGCACAGATACGCAGTATTTT
CDR3aa: CASSWTAGGSTDTQYF

j_gene: TRBJ2-1
abundance: -
d_gene: TRBD1
v_gene: TRBV7-7
CDR3nt: TGTGCCAGCAGCAACCGGGACAGCTCTTACAATGAGCAGTTCTTC
CDR3aa: CASSNRDSSYNEQFF

j_gene: TRBJ1-5
abundance: -
d_gene: -
v_gene: TRBV7-9
CDR3nt: TGTGCCAGCAGCCTCGGGACCGTTAATCAGCCCCAGCATTTT
CDR3aa: CASSLGTVNQPQHF

j_gene: TRBJ1-2
abundance: -
d_gene: -
v_gene: TRBV9
CDR3nt: TGTGCCAGCAGCACCGGGACTGGCAAAGGTTATGGCTACACCTTC
CDR3aa: CASSTGTGKGYGYTF

j_gene: TRBJ2-7
abundance: -
d_gene: -
v_gene: TRBV7-3
CDR3nt: TGTGCCAGCAGCCTCGGGCCACAACACTACGAGCAGTACTTC
CDR3aa: CASSLGPQHYEQYF

j_gene: TRBJ1-1
abundance: -
d_gene: -
v_gene: TRBV28
CDR3nt: TGTGCCAGCAGGGGGTCACGGATGAACACTGAAGCTTTCTTT
CDR3aa: CASRGSRMNTEAFF

j_gene: TRBJ1-2
abundance: -
d_gene: -
v_gene: TRBV4-1
CDR3nt: TGCGCCAGCAGGCGGGACGAGGGGCAGGTTTTAGGCTATGGCTACACCTTC
CDR3aa: CASRRDEGQVLGYGYTF

j_gene: TRBJ1-3
abundance: -
d_gene: -
v_gene: TRBV7-9
CDR3nt: TGTGCCAGCAGCCCGGACCGAAGCTCTGGAAACACCATATATTTT
CDR3aa: CASSPDRSSGNTIYF

j_gene: TRBJ2-1
abundance: few
d_gene: -
v_gene: TRBV18
CDR3nt: TGTGCCAGCTCACCAGCGACGGGCCACCACAATGAGCAGTTCTTC
CDR3aa: CASSPATGHHNEQFF

j_gene: TRBJ1-4
abundance: -
d_gene: TRBD1
v_gene: TRBV27
CDR3nt: TGTGCCAGCATCTCGTCCCCTGACAGGGGGCGCGGGGAAAAACTGTTTTTT
CDR3aa: CASISSPDRGRGEKLFF

j_gene: TRBJ2-1
abundance: few
d_gene: -
v_gene: TRBV2
CDR3nt: TGTGCCAGCATCCGGGGAGCGGACTCCTACAATGAGCAGTTCTTC
CDR3aa: CASIRGADSYNEQFF

j_gene: TRBJ1-1
abundance: -
d_gene: -
v_gene: TRBV7-2
CDR3nt: TGTGCCAGCAGCGTACAGGTGAACACTGAAGCTTTCTTT
CDR3aa: CASSVQVNTEAFF

j_gene: TRBJ2-2
abundance: -
d_gene: TRBD2
v_gene: TRBV7-7
CDR3nt: TGTGCTAGCAGCTCCGGGACTAGTGTCGGGGAGCTGTTTTTT
CDR3aa: CASSSGTSVGELFF

j_gene: TRBJ2-3
abundance: few
d_gene: TRBD1
v_gene: TRBV11-1
CDR3nt: TGTGCCAGCAGACAAGGGACAGGGAACACAGATACGCAGTATTTT
CDR3aa: CASRQGTGNTDTQYF

j_gene: TRBJ2-5
abundance: few
d_gene: -
v_gene: TRBV6-1
CDR3nt: TGTGCCAGCAGAGGGACTGGAGAGGGGACCCAGTACTTC
CDR3aa: CASRGTGEGTQYF

j_gene: TRBJ2-5
abundance: -
d_gene: -
v_gene: TRBV15
CDR3nt: TGTGCCACCAGCAGAGATATCTGGGGGCAAGAGACCCAGTACTTC
CDR3aa: CATSRDIWGQETQYF

j_gene: TRBJ2-6
abundance: few
d_gene: -
v_gene: TRBV27
CDR3nt: TGTGCCAGCAGCCGGAGCTCTGGGGCCAACGTCCTGACTTTC
CDR3aa: CASSRSSGANVLTF

j_gene: TRBJ1-4
abundance: -
d_gene: -
v_gene: TRBV27
CDR3nt: TGTGCCAGCAGTTTCGGACTGAAGAATGAAAAACTGTTTTTT
CDR3aa: CASSFGLKNEKLFF

j_gene: TRBJ1-5
abundance: -
d_gene: -
v_gene: TRBV7-2
CDR3nt: TGTGCCAGCAGCTTAATCCCAACCGGACACGGACCAAATCAGCCCCAGCATTTT
CDR3aa: CASSLIPTGHGPNQPQHF

j_gene: TRBJ1-2
abundance: few
d_gene: -
v_gene: TRBV23-1
CDR3nt: TGCGCCAGACACCAGGCCGAAAAGACAGGAAACTATGGCTACACCTTC
CDR3aa: CARHQAEKTGNYGYTF

j_gene: TRBJ2-7
abundance: few
d_gene: -
v_gene: TRBV29-1
CDR3nt: TGCAGCGTTGAATCAGGGGCCCGCCTTGACGAGCAGTACTTC
CDR3aa: CSVESGARLDEQYF

j_gene: TRBJ1-1
abundance: few
d_gene: -
v_gene: TRBV29-1
CDR3nt: TGCAGCGTTGAATGGTCCCCGGGGAGGTACACTGAAGCTTTCTTT
CDR3aa: CSVEWSPGRYTEAFF

j_gene: TRBJ1-2
abundance: few
d_gene: TRBD1
v_gene: TRBV19
CDR3nt: TGTGCCAGTACCAGGGGGCGTTATGGCTACACCTTC
CDR3aa: CASTRGRYGYTF

j_gene: TRBJ2-7
abundance: -
d_gene: -
v_gene: TRBV19
CDR3nt: TGTGCCAGTAAGGCAGGTCCCCCCTACGAGCAGTACTTC
CDR3aa: CASKAGPPYEQYF

j_gene: TRBJ1-1
abundance: -
d_gene: -
v_gene: TRBV7-3
CDR3nt: TGTGCCAGCAGCTTAAGCGGGACGGACACTGAAGCTTTCTTT
CDR3aa: CASSLSGTDTEAFF

j_gene: TRBJ1-5
abundance: few
d_gene: -
v_gene: TRBV27
CDR3nt: TGTGCCAGCAGTTTAACTAGACAGAATCAGCCCCAGCATTTT
CDR3aa: CASSLTRQNQPQHF

j_gene: TRBJ1-2
abundance: -
d_gene: -
v_gene: TRBV25-1
CDR3nt: TGTGCCAGCAGTGCTCAGGCTAACTATGGCTACACCTTC
CDR3aa: CASSAQANYGYTF

j_gene: TRBJ1-5
abundance: few
d_gene: -
v_gene: TRBV7-2
CDR3nt: TGTGCCAGCAGCTACAGGGCCCTTAGCAATCAGCCCCAGCATTTT
CDR3aa: CASSYRALSNQPQHF

j_gene: TRBJ1-2
abundance: -
d_gene: -
v_gene: TRBV28
CDR3nt: TGTGCCAGCAGTCGGGACCTTAGGAACTATGGCTACACCTTC
CDR3aa: CASSRDLRNYGYTF

j_gene: TRBJ2-7
abundance: once
d_gene: TRBD1
v_gene: TRBV11-3
CDR3nt: TGTGCCAGCAGCGATAGGGGGCAGGAGCAGTACTTC
CDR3aa: CASSDRGQEQYF

j_gene: TRBJ2-3
abundance: few
d_gene: -
v_gene: TRBV18
CDR3nt: TGTGCCAGCTCCCTTAGCCTAGGAGGAGATACGCAGTATTTT
CDR3aa: CASSLSLGGDTQYF

j_gene: TRBJ1-1
abundance: -
d_gene: -
v_gene: TRBV7-9
CDR3nt: TGTGCCAGCAGCTTAGGCCCCGGACAGCCAGAAGCTTTCTTT
CDR3aa: CASSLGPGQPEAFF

j_gene: TRBJ2-1
abundance: few
d_gene: TRBD1
v_gene: TRBV28
CDR3nt: TGTGCCAGCAGGGACAGGGGGCGGAATGAGCAGTTCTTC
CDR3aa: CASRDRGRNEQFF

j_gene: TRBJ2-3
abundance: -
d_gene: -
v_gene: TRBV5-1
CDR3nt: TGCGCCAGCAGCATACGGGGGCCAACAGATACGCAGTATTTT
CDR3aa: CASSIRGPTDTQYF

j_gene: TRBJ2-1
abundance: -
d_gene: TRBD1
v_gene: TRBV7-3
CDR3nt: TGTGCCAGCAGCTCTACAGGGGGCAACAATGAGCAGTTCTTC
CDR3aa: CASSSTGGNNEQFF

j_gene: TRBJ2-2
abundance: few
d_gene: -
v_gene: TRBV6-6
CDR3nt: TGTGCCAGCAGCAACTGGCGTAGTATGGGGGCCGGGGAGCTGTTTTTT
CDR3aa: CASSNWRSMGAGELFF

j_gene: TRBJ2-3
abundance: few
d_gene: TRBD2
v_gene: TRBV14
CDR3nt: TGTGCCAGCAGCCAAGGGGACCTTCGAGCGGGGTATTACGGGGATACGCAGTATTTT
CDR3aa: CASSQGDLRAGYYGDTQYF

j_gene: TRBJ1-1
abundance: few
d_gene: -
v_gene: TRBV18
CDR3nt: TGTGCCAGCTCACCATCAATGAACACTGAAGCTTTCTTT
CDR3aa: CASSPSMNTEAFF

j_gene: TRBJ2-2
abundance: few
d_gene: -
v_gene: TRBV5-4
CDR3nt: TGTGCCAGCAGCCCTCCCGGCGGAGTGATCACCGGGGAGCTGTTTTTT
CDR3aa: CASSPPGGVITGELFF